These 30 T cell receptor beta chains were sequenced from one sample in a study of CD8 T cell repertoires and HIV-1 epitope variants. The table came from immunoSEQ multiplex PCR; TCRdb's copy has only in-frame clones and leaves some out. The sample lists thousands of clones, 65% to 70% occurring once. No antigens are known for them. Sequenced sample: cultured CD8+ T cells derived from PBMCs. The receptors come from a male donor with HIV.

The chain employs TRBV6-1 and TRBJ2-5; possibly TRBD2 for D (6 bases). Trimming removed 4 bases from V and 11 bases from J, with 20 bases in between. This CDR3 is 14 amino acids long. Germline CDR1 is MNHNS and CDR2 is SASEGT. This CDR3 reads CASSGGGGYPEQYF. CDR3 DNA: TGTGCCAGCAGTGGCGGTGGAGGGTATCCGGAGCAGTACTTC.

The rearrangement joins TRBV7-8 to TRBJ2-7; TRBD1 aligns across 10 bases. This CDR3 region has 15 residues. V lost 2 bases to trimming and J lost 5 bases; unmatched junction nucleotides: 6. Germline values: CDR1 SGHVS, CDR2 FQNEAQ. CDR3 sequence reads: CASSLSGTGVNEQYF. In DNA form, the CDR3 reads TGTGCCAGCAGCTTAAGTGGGACAGGGGTTAACGAGCAGTACTTC.

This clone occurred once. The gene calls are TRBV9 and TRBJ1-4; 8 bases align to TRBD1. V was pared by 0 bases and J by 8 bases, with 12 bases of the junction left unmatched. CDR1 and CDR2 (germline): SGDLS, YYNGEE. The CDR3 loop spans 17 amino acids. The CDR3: CASSVGIWDRRGEKLFF. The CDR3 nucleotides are TGTGCCAGCAGCGTAGGAATTTGGGACAGGAGAGGGGAAAAACTGTTTTTT.

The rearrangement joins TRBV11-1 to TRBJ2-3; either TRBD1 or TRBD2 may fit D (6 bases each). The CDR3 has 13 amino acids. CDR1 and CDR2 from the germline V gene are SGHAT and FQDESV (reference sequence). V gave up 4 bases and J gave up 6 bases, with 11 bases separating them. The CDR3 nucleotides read TGTGCCAGCAGCTCGGGGGCACAGGATACGCAGTATTTT. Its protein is CASSSGAQDTQYF.

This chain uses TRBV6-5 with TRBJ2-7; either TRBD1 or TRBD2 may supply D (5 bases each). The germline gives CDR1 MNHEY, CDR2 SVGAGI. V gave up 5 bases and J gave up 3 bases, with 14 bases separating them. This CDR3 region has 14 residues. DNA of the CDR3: TGTGCCAGCAGTGTAGGGGCGGGTTTCTACGAGCAGTACTTC. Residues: CASSVGAGFYEQYF.

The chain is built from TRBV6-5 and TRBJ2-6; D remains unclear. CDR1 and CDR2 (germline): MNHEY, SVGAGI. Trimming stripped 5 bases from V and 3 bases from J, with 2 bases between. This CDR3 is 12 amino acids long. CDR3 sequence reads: CASSVGANVLTF. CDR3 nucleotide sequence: TGTGCCAGCAGTGTTGGGGCCAACGTCCTGACTTTC.

Here the CDR3 DNA reads TGTGCCAGTAGTACCTGGACGGTTGCAACTAATGAAAAACTGTTTTTT. Protein product: CASSTWTVATNEKLFF. The chain combines TRBV19 with TRBJ1-4; D is uncertain. The CDR3 is 16 residues long. V was pared by 4 bases and J by 0 bases, with 12 bases between. The germline V gene has CDR1 LNHDA and CDR2 SQIVND (reference sequence).

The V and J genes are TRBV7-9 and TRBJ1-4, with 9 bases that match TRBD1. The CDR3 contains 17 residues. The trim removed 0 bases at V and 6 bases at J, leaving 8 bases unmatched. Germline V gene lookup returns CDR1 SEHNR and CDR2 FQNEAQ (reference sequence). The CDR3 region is CASSLAPSTGGYEKLFF. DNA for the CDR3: TGTGCCAGCAGCTTAGCGCCATCGACAGGGGGTTATGAAAAACTGTTTTTT.

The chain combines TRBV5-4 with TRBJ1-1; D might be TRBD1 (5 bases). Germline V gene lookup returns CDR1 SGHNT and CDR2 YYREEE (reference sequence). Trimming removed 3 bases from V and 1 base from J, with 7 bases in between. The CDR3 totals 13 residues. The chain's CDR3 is CASSSRENTEAFF. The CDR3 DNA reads TGTGCCAGCAGCTCCAGGGAGAACACTGAAGCTTTCTTT. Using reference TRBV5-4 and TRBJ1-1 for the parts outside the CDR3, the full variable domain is ETGVTQSPTHLIKTRGQQVTLRCSSQSGHNTVSWYQQALGQGPQFIFQYYREEENGRGNFPPRFSGLQFPNYSSELNVNALELDDSALYLCASSSRENTEAFFGQGTRLTVV.

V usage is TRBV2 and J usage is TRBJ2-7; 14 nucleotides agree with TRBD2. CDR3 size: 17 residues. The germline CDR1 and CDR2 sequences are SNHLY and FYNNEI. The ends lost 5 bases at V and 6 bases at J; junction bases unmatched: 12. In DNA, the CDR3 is TGTGCCAGCAGTACGGGACTAGCGGGAGTGGGCGCCTCCGAGCAGTACTTC. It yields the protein CASSTGLAGVGASEQYF.

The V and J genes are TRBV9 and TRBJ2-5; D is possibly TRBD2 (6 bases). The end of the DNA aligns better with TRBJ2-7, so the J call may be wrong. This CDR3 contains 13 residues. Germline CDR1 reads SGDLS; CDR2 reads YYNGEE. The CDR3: CASSPAGTYEQYF. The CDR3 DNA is TGTGCCAGCAGCCCCGCGGGGACTTACGAGCAGTACTTC.

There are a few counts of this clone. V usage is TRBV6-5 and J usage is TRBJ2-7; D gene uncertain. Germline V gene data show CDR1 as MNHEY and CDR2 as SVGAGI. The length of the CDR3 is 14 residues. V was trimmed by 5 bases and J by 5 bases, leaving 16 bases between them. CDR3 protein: CASSPPGALNEQYF. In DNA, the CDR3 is TGTGCCAGCAGTCCCCCGGGTGCGCTGAACGAGCAGTACTTC.

CDR3: CSAINTEAFF. CDR3 bases: TGCAGTGCAATAAACACTGAAGCTTTCTTT. The chain links TRBV20-1 to TRBJ1-1; no firm D call. V dropped 6 bases and J dropped 2 bases, with 4 bases sitting between them. Germline-derived CDR1 and CDR2 are DFQATT and SNEGSKA (reference sequence). The CDR3 totals 10 residues.

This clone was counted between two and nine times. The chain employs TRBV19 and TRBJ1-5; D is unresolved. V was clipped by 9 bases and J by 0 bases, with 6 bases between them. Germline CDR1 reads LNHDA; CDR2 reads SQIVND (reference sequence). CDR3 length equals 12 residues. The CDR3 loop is CASSYSNQPQHF. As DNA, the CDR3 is TGTGCCAGCTCATATAGCAATCAGCCCCAGCATTTT. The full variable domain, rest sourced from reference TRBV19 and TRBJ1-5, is DGGITQSPKYLFRKEGQNVTLSCEQNLNHDAMYWYRQDPGQGLRLIYYSQIVNDFQKGDIAEGYSVSREKKESFPLTVTSAQKNPTAFYLCASSYSNQPQHFGDGTRLSIL.

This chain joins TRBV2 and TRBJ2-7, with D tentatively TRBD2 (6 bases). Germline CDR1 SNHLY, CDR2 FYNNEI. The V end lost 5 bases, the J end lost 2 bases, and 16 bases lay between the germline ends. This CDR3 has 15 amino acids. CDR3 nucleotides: TGTGCCAGCAGTTATTCCCAAGGGAGGCCCTACGAGCAGTACTTC. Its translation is CASSYSQGRPYEQYF.

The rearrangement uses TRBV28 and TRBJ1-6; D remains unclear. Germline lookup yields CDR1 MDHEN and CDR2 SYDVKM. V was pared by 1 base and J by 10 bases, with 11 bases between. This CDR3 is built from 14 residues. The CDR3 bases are TGTGCCAGCAGTTTATTTACGGGAACCTCACCCCTCCACTTT. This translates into CASSLFTGTSPLHF.

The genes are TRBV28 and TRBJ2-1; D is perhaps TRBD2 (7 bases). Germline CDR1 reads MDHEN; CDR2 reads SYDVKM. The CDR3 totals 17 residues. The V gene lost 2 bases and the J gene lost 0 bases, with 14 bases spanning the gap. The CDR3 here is CASSLMGGLSSYNEQFF. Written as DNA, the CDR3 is TGTGCCAGCAGTTTAATGGGGGGGCTGAGCTCCTACAATGAGCAGTTCTTC.

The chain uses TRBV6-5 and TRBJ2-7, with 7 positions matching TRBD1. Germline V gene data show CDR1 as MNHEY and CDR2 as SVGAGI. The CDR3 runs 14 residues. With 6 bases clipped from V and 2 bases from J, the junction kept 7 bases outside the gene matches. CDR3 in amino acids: CASRYDRVPYEQYF. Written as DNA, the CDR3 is TGTGCCAGCAGATACGACAGGGTTCCCTACGAGCAGTACTTC.

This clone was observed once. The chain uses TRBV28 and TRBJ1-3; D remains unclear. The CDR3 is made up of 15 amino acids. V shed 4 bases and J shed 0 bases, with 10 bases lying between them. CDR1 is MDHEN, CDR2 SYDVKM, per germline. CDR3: CASSSQRTSGNTIYF. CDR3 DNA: TGTGCCAGCAGTTCACAGCGGACCTCTGGAAACACCATATATTTT.

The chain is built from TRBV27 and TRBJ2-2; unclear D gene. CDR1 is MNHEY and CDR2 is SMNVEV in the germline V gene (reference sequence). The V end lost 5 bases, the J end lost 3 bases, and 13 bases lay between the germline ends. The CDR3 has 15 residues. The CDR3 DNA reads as TGTGCCAGCAGTCCCGTTGGGTCTGACACCGGGGAGCTGTTTTTT. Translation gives CASSPVGSDTGELFF.

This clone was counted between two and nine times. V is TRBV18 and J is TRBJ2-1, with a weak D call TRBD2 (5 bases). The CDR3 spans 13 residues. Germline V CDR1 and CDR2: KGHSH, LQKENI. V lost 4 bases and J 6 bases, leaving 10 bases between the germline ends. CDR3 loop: CASSLGESNEQFF. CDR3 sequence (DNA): TGTGCCAGCTCACTTGGGGAGTCCAATGAGCAGTTCTTC.

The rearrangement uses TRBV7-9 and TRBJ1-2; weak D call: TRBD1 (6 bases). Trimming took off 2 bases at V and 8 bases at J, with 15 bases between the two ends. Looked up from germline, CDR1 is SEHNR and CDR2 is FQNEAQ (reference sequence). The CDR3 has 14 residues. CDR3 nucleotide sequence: TGTGCCAGCAGCTTACAGGTGCCAGGGGAAGGCTACACCTTC. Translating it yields CASSLQVPGEGYTF. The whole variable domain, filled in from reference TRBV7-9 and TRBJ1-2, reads DTGVSQNPRHKITKRGQNVTFRCDPISEHNRLYWYRQTLGQGPEFLTYFQNEAQLEKSRLLSDRFSAERPKGSFSTLEIQRTEQGDSAMYLCASSLQVPGEGYTFGSGTRLTVV.

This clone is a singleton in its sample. The chain's CDR3 is CASSLGGGLNNEQFF. The CDR3 DNA reads as TGTGCCAGCAGCCTCGGGGGGGGGCTAAACAATGAGCAGTTCTTC. V usage is TRBV5-4 and J usage is TRBJ2-1; 8 nucleotides agree with TRBD2. The CDR3 consists of 15 residues. The V and J ends lost 4 bases and 5 bases, in that order; junction bases with no gene match: 8. CDR1 is SGHNT and CDR2 is YYREEE in the germline V gene (reference sequence).

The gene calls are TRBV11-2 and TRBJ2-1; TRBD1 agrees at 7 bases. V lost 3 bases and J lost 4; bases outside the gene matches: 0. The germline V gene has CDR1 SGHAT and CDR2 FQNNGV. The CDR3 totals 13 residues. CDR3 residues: CASSLGQYNEQFF. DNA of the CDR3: TGTGCCAGCAGCTTGGGACAGTACAATGAGCAGTTCTTC.

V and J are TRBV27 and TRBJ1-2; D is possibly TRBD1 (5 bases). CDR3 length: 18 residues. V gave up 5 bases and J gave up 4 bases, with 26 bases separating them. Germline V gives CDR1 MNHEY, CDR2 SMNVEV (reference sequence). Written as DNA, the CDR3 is TGTGCCAGCAGTCCGGCGCCAGGTGGGGGTGTGGGGGGCTATGGCTACACCTTC. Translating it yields CASSPAPGGGVGGYGYTF.

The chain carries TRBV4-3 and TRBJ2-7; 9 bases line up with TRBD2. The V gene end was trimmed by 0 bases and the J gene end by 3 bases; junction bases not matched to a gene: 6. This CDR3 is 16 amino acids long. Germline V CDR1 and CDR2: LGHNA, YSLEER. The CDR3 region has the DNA TGCGCCAGCAGCCAAGAAGCCGGGACTAGCAACTACGAGCAGTACTTC. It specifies CASSQEAGTSNYEQYF.

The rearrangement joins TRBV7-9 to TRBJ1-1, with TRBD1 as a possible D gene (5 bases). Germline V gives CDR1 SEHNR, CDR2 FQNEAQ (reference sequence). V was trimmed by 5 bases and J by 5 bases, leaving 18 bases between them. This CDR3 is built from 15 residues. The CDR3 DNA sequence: TGTGCCAGCAGCCCTCGGCCGCAGGAGGGGACTGAAGCTTTCTTT. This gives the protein CASSPRPQEGTEAFF.

The CDR3 reads CASPGRTDGGYTF. The CDR3 DNA reads TGTGCCAGCCCGGGACGGACGGATGGTGGCTACACCTTC. The chain carries TRBV2 and TRBJ1-2; possible D gene TRBD1, 5 bases. With 8 bases removed from V and 7 bases from J, the gap between germline ends came to 17 bases. The length of the CDR3 is 13 residues. Germline values: CDR1 SNHLY, CDR2 FYNNEI.

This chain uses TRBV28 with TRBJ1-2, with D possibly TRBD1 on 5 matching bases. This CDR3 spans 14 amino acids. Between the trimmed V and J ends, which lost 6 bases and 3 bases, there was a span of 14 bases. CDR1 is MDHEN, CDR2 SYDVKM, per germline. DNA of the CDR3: TGTGCCAGCAGCCTTAGCGGGGGTGACTATGGCTACACCTTC. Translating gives CASSLSGGDYGYTF.

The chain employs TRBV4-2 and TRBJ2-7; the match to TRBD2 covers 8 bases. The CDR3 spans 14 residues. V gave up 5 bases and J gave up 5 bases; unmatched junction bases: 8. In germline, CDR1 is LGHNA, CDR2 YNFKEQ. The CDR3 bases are TGTGCCAGCAGCTTGGGCGGGGGGAACAACGAGCAGTACTTC. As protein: CASSLGGGNNEQYF.